This is a list of T cell receptor beta chains from one sample in a study of cytomegalovirus exposure and HLA in healthy donors. The protocol was immunoSEQ multiplex PCR, while the TCRdb copy is restricted to in-frame clones and leaves out a portion. The sample consists of about 76,000 clones, less than 95% of them appearing once. Sequencing was performed on PBMCs. The receptors here all came from a woman in her late teens or twenties in good health and CMV-seropositive. The CDR3 runs from the conserved cysteine through the conserved F or W. Fields, in order: CDR3 protein, CDR3 DNA, J gene, clone size, V gene, D gene. A D gene is named only where the DNA matches it firmly. For some rows the clone size is stated as once, few or many, or as a class when expanded; others skip it.

CDR3 protein: CASKVASGTQETQYF; CDR3 DNA: TGCGCCAGCAAGGTGGCTAGCGGTACCCAAGAGACCCAGTACTTC; J gene: TRBJ2-5; clone size: .; V gene: TRBV10-2; D gene: TRBD2
CDR3 protein: CASSPNAGDTDTQYF; CDR3 DNA: TGTGCCAGCTCACCAAACGCAGGGGACACAGATACGCAGTATTTT; J gene: TRBJ2-3; clone size: .; V gene: TRBV18; D gene: .
CDR3 protein: CASRLGTGRLTEAFF; CDR3 DNA: TGTGCCAGCAGATTGGGGACAGGGAGGTTGACTGAAGCTTTCTTT; J gene: TRBJ1-1; clone size: .; V gene: TRBV7-9; D gene: TRBD1
CDR3 protein: CASRRDRRTDTQYF; CDR3 DNA: TGTGCCAGCAGAAGGGACAGACGAACAGATACGCAGTATTTT; J gene: TRBJ2-3; clone size: .; V gene: TRBV7-2; D gene: TRBD1
CDR3 protein: CSVDGSRWTGFYGYTF; CDR3 DNA: TGCAGCGTTGATGGATCGAGATGGACGGGATTCTATGGCTACACCTTC; J gene: TRBJ1-2; clone size: .; V gene: TRBV29-1; D gene: .
CDR3 protein: CAWSLTRQGAYEQYF; CDR3 DNA: TGTGCCTGGAGTCTCACCCGACAGGGGGCCTACGAGCAGTACTTC; J gene: TRBJ2-7; clone size: .; V gene: TRBV30; D gene: TRBD1
CDR3 protein: CASKVRLNEKLFF; CDR3 DNA: TGTGCCAGCAAAGTACGACTTAATGAAAAACTGTTTTTT; J gene: TRBJ1-4; clone size: .; V gene: TRBV2; D gene: .
CDR3 protein: CASSLDFYEQYF; CDR3 DNA: TGTGCCAGCAGCTTAGACTTCTACGAGCAGTACTTC; J gene: TRBJ2-7; clone size: .; V gene: TRBV7-2; D gene: .
CDR3 protein: CASSEFLAGGTDTQYF; CDR3 DNA: TGCGCCAGCAGTGAGTTTCTAGCGGGGGGCACAGATACGCAGTATTTT; J gene: TRBJ2-3; clone size: .; V gene: TRBV10-1; D gene: TRBD2
CDR3 protein: CASSWTGDNGYTF; CDR3 DNA: TGTGCCAGCAGCTGGACAGGGGATAATGGCTACACCTTC; J gene: TRBJ1-2; clone size: .; V gene: TRBV25-1; D gene: TRBD1
CDR3 protein: CASSSMGGADTQYF; CDR3 DNA: TGTGCCAGCAGCTCGATGGGGGGGGCGGATACGCAGTATTTT; J gene: TRBJ2-3; clone size: .; V gene: TRBV13; D gene: .
CDR3 protein: CASSLEGGARGHQPQHF; CDR3 DNA: TGTGCCAGCAGCTTAGAAGGGGGGGCCAGGGGTCATCAGCCCCAGCATTTT; J gene: TRBJ1-5; clone size: once; V gene: TRBV7-9; D gene: .
CDR3 protein: CASSLGGVAKNIQYF; CDR3 DNA: TGTGCCAGCAGCTTAGGGGGAGTAGCCAAAAACATTCAGTACTTC; J gene: TRBJ2-4; clone size: .; V gene: TRBV7-2; D gene: .
CDR3 protein: CASSLDRAGNTIYF; CDR3 DNA: TGTGCCAGCAGCTTGGACAGGGCTGGAAACACCATATATTTT; J gene: TRBJ1-3; clone size: .; V gene: TRBV11-2; D gene: TRBD1
CDR3 protein: CASSIGADRSYYGYTF; CDR3 DNA: TGTGCCAGTAGTATAGGGGCCGACAGGTCCTACTATGGCTACACCTTC; J gene: TRBJ1-2; clone size: .; V gene: TRBV19; D gene: .
CDR3 protein: CASSPERVGNYGYTF; CDR3 DNA: TGTGCCAGCAGCCCAGAGAGGGTCGGGAACTATGGCTACACCTTC; J gene: TRBJ1-2; clone size: once; V gene: TRBV7-2; D gene: .
CDR3 protein: CAISQGTGGQPQHF; CDR3 DNA: TGTGCCATCAGCCAAGGGACAGGGGGACAGCCCCAGCATTTT; J gene: TRBJ1-5; clone size: .; V gene: TRBV10-3; D gene: TRBD1
CDR3 protein: CAWSVKGQPQHF; CDR3 DNA: TGTGCCTGGAGTGTAAAGGGGCAGCCCCAGCATTTT; J gene: TRBJ1-5; clone size: .; V gene: TRBV30; D gene: .